The rows below give T cell receptor beta chains drawn from one sample of a study of blood T cell repertoires in COVID-19. The repertoire was sequenced with immunoSEQ multiplex PCR; TCRdb's copy has only in-frame clones and lacks some. The sample shows roughly 190,000 clones, about 88% of them seen only once. Source material: peripheral blood. The receptors come from a man aged 25-45 years with active or convalescent COVID-19. Both conserved end residues are part of each CDR3. A D gene is named only where the DNA matches it firmly. A row's size may be missing; if present it is once, few, many or a size class.

j_call	v_call	d_call	clone_size	cdr3_nt	cdr3_aa
TRBJ1-1	TRBV14	TRBD1	.	TGTGCCAGCAGCCGGACAGGGGGGGGCACTGAAGCTTTCTTT	CASSRTGGGTEAFF
TRBJ2-1	TRBV6-2/TRBV6-3	.	.	TGTGCCAGCAGCCTATACAATGAGCAGTTCTTC	CASSLYNEQFF
TRBJ1-5	TRBV27	.	.	TGTGCCAGCAGTTTATCGAAGGGGAATCAGCCCCAGCATTTT	CASSLSKGNQPQHF
TRBJ2-3	TRBV4-3	TRBD2	.	TGCGCCAGCAGCCCCGGACTAGCGGGAGGCACAGATACGCAGTATTTT	CASSPGLAGGTDTQYF
TRBJ1-1	TRBV30	TRBD1	.	TGTGCCTGGGGGTCCGACAGGGCATGGGGTAACACTGAAGCTTTCTTT	CAWGSDRAWGNTEAFF
TRBJ1-1	TRBV30	TRBD1	.	TGTGCCTGGAGTCAAACCGGGACAGGGAAACCTGAAGCTTTCTTT	CAWSQTGTGKPEAFF
TRBJ2-5	TRBV5-1	TRBD2	.	TGCGCCAGCAGCTTAATGACTAGCGGGAGTGGGGAGACCCAGTACTTC	CASSLMTSGSGETQYF
TRBJ2-3	TRBV6-2/TRBV6-3	TRBD2	.	TGTGCCAGCAGTGGACTAGCGGCCACAGATACGCAGTATTTT	CASSGLAATDTQYF
TRBJ2-5	TRBV5-4	.	.	TGTGCCAGCAGCTTGGCGCAGGGTGAAGAGACCCAGTACTTC	CASSLAQGEETQYF
TRBJ1-3	TRBV6-2/TRBV6-3	.	.	TGTGCCAGCAGTTCTCAAGCGAGCTCTGGAAACACCATATATTTT	CASSSQASSGNTIYF
TRBJ1-3	TRBV24-1	TRBD1	.	TGTGCCACCAGTGATTACAGGGGCAGCTCTGGAAACACCATATATTTT	CATSDYRGSSGNTIYF
TRBJ2-5	TRBV6-5	TRBD1	.	TGTGCGGTGACAGGGGGCGGGGGGACCCAAGAGACCCAGTACTTC	CAVTGGGGTQETQYF
TRBJ2-7	TRBV6-2/TRBV6-3	TRBD2	once	TGTGCCAGCAGTTACTCGAATTTCGGGACTAGCCTCTACGAGCAGTACTTC	CASSYSNFGTSLYEQYF
TRBJ2-2	TRBV2	TRBD2	.	TGTGCCAGCGCGGGAGGACGGACCGGGGAGCTGTTTTTT	CASAGGRTGELFF
TRBJ1-4	TRBV5-4	.	.	TGTGCCAGCAGTCTGTGGGCCGGGGAAGGCGAAAAACTGTTTTTT	CASSLWAGEGEKLFF
TRBJ1-1	TRBV7-9	TRBD1	.	TGTGCCAGCAGCTTAGATCGACAGGGCCAGCCGAACACTGAAGCTTTCTTT	CASSLDRQGQPNTEAFF
TRBJ1-4	TRBV18	.	.	TGTGCCAGCTCCCAGGGGACTAATGAAAAACTGTTTTTT	CASSQGTNEKLFF
TRBJ1-1	TRBV6-5	.	.	TGTGCCACCCGCGACAGCTTAACTAACACTGAAGCTTTCTTT	CATRDSLTNTEAFF
TRBJ2-1	TRBV4-2	TRBD2	few	TGTGCCAGCCGCGACGGGGGGTCCTACAATGAGCAGTTCTTC	CASRDGGSYNEQFF
TRBJ2-7	TRBV6-6	TRBD2	.	TGTGCCAGCAGTTTCGGACTAGCGGATACCTACGAGCAGTACTTC	CASSFGLADTYEQYF
TRBJ2-7	TRBV19	.	.	TGTGCCAGTAGTATAGATGGGCCCGGCTCCTACGAGCAGTACTTC	CASSIDGPGSYEQYF
TRBJ1-1	TRBV10-1	TRBD1	.	TGCGCCAGCAGTGAGTCTCGACAGGGGGCATGGAACACTGAAGCTTTCTTT	CASSESRQGAWNTEAFF
TRBJ2-1	TRBV7-2	TRBD2	.	TGTGCCAGCAGCGCGACGCTAGCGGGATTTTGGAATGAGCAGTTCTTC	CASSATLAGFWNEQFF
TRBJ2-7	TRBV21-1	.	few	TGTGCCAGCAGCATAAAATCGGGAGGAACCTCCTACGAGCAGTACTTC	CASSIKSGGTSYEQYF
TRBJ1-1	TRBV6-5	.	.	TGTGCCAGCAGTAGGGGTGGCACTGAAGCTTTCTTT	CASSRGGTEAFF
TRBJ2-2	TRBV18	.	.	TGTGCCAGCTCACCGCAGGGCGCATCGGGTGCCGGGGAGCTGTTTTTT	CASSPQGASGAGELFF
TRBJ1-2	TRBV15	TRBD1	.	TGTGCCACCAGCAGGGCCCCAGGGGGCTTAAGCTATGGCTACACCTTC	CATSRAPGGLSYGYTF